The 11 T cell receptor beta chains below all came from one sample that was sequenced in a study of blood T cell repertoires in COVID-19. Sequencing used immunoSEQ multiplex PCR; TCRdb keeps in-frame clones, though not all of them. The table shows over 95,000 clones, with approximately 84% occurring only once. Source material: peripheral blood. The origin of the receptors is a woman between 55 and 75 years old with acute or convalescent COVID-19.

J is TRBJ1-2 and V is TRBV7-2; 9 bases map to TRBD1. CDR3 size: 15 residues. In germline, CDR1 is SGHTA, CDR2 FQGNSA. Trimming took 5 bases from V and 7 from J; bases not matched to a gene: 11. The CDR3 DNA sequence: TGTGCCAGCAGCATTTATTTGGACAGGGGAGGTGGCTACACCTTC. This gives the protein CASSIYLDRGGGYTF.

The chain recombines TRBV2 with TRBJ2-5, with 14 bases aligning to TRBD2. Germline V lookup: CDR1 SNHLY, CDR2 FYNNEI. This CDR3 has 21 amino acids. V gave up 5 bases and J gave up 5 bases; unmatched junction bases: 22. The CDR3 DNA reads TGTGCCAGCAGTTCCCTCCCGCGACTAGCGGGGGGGCCCTTGAGGCCGGAGACCCAGTACTTC. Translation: CASSSLPRLAGGPLRPETQYF.

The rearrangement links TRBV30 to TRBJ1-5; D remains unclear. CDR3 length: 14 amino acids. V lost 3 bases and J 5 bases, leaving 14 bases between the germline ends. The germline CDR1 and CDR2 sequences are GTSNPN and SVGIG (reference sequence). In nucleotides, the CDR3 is TGTGCCTGGAGGGGCCCCGGGCGGGATCAGCCCCAGCATTTT. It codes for CAWRGPGRDQPQHF.

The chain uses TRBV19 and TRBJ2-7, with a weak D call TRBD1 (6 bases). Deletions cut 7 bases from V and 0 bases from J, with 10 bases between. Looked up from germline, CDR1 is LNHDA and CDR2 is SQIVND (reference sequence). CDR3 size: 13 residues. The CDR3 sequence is CASKGDNSYEQYF. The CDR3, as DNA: TGTGCCAGTAAGGGGGACAACTCCTACGAGCAGTACTTC. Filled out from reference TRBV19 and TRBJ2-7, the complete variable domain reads DGGITQSPKYLFRKEGQNVTLSCEQNLNHDAMYWYRQDPGQGLRLIYYSQIVNDFQKGDIAEGYSVSREKKESFPLTVTSAQKNPTAFYLCASKGDNSYEQYFGPGTRLTVT.

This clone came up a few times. The CDR3 spells CASGNRGRTGELFF. The CDR3 DNA sequence: TGTGCCAGTGGAAACAGGGGTAGGACCGGGGAGCTGTTTTTT. The chain couples TRBV19 to TRBJ2-2; 7 positions agree with TRBD1. Trimming cost V 8 bases and J 5 bases; bases outside gene matches: 8. The CDR3 totals 14 residues. CDR1 and CDR2 from the germline V gene are LNHDA and SQIVND (reference sequence).

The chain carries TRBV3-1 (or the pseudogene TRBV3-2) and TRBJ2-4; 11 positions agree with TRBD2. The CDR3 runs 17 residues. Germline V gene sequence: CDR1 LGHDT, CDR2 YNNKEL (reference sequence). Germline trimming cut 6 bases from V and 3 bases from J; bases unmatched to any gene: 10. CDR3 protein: CASSDSGGAGSKNIQYF. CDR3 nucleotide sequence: TGTGCCAGCAGTGATAGCGGGGGGGCAGGGAGCAAAAACATTCAGTACTTC.

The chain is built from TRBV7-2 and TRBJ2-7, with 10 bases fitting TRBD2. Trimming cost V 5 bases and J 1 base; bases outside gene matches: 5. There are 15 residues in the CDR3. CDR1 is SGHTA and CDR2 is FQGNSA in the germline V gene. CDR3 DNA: TGTGCCAGCAGCACCGGACTAGCGGTTTCCTACGAGCAGTACTTC. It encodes CASSTGLAVSYEQYF.

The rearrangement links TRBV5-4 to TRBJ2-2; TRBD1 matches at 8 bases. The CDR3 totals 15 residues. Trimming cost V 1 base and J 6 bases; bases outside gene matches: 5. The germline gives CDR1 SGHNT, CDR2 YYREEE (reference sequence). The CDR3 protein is CASSLSAGGSGELFF. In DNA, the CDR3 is TGTGCCAGCAGCTTGTCGGCAGGGGGCTCCGGGGAGCTGTTTTTT.

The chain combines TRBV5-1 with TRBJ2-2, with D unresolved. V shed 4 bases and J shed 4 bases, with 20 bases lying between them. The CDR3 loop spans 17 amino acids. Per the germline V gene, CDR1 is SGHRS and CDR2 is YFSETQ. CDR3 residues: CASSASLQRSPTGELFF. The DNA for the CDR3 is TGCGCCAGCAGCGCGAGCCTCCAGCGCTCCCCCACCGGGGAGCTGTTTTTT.

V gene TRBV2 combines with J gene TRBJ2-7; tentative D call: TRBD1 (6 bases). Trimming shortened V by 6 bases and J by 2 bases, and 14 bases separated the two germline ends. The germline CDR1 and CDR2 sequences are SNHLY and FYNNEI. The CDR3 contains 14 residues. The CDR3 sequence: CASRSGTYTYEQYF. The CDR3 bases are TGTGCCAGCAGATCCGGGACATATACCTACGAGCAGTACTTC.

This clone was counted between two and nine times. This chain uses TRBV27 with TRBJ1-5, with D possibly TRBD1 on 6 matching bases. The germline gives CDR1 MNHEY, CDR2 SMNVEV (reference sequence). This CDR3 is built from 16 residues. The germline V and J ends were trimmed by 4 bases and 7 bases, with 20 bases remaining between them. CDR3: CASSSTQPTGTQPQHF. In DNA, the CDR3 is TGTGCCAGCAGTTCCACCCAACCCACAGGGACACAGCCCCAGCATTTT.